The 14 T cell receptor beta chains below all came from one sample that was sequenced in a study of blood T cells in healthy people across ages. Together with a sample-barcoded 5' primer, a J-beta primer mix was included in a second PCR lasting roughly 7 to 11 cycles. TCRdb fed the 5' RACE reads into MiXCR, producing one record per CDR3 protein. In the table there are 1.2 million to 1.5 million distinct CDR3 sequences, roughly 40% of which are singletons. What was sequenced was blood. Receptor source: a woman aged 18-29 years in good health.

The J gene is TRBJ2-7, the V gene TRBV4-1; no clear D. The CDR3 consists of 13 residues. Looked up from germline, CDR1 is MGHRA and CDR2 is YSYEKL. With 0 bases removed from V and 7 bases from J, the gap between germline ends came to 10 bases. This chain's CDR3 is CASSQDLRVEQYF. The CDR3 DNA is TGCGCCAGCAGCCAAGATCTGAGAGTAGAGCAGTACTTC.

This clonotype was observed a few times. CDR3 amino acids: CASSLITSRGNEQFF. The CDR3 DNA sequence: TGCGCCAGCAGCTTGATAACATCCCGGGGGAATGAGCAGTTCTTC. The chain employs TRBV5-1 and TRBJ2-1; weak D call: TRBD2 (6 bases). The germline CDR1 and CDR2 sequences are SGHRS and YFSETQ. The ends were cut back, 1 base at V and 7 bases at J, with 15 bases in the middle. The CDR3 totals 15 residues.

CDR3 amino acids: CASTGECYGYTF. The CDR3 DNA is TGTGCCAGCACAGGGGAGTGCTATGGCTACACCTTC. The chain links TRBV6-4 to TRBJ1-2; possible D gene TRBD1, 6 bases. V lost 7 bases to trimming and J lost 4 bases, with 10 bases between them. Germline V gene data show CDR1 as MRHNA and CDR2 as SNTAGT. The CDR3 extends over 12 amino acids.

There are a few counts of this clonotype. The rearrangement links TRBV3-1 to TRBJ2-1, with 8 bases matching TRBD2. Per germline, CDR1 LGHDT and CDR2 YNNKEL (reference sequence). The length of the CDR3 is 13 residues. The V gene end was trimmed by 1 base and the J gene end by 9 bases; junction bases not matched to a gene: 2. The DNA for the CDR3 is TGTGCCAGCAGCCAAGCGGGAGGGACTGAGCAGTTCTTC. This sequence encodes CASSQAGGTEQFF.

The table lists this clonotype with a few counts. The chain has TRBV29-1 and TRBJ2-5; D call uncertain. The J call could be wrong; TRBJ2-7 is a better fit for the DNA end. This CDR3 has 12 residues. Per the germline V gene, CDR1 is SQVTM and CDR2 is ANQGSEA. CDR3 region: CSVEERAYEQYF. The CDR3 DNA sequence: TGCAGCGTTGAAGAACGGGCCTACGAGCAGTACTTC.

Details on this clonotype: A single base separates this from a much larger clone, so it may be a read error. The chain links TRBV19 to TRBJ2-7; TRBD2 aligns across 12 bases. The CDR3 loop spans 15 amino acids. J gave up 9 bases and V 6 bases, and 12 bases lay outside the gene matches. The germline V gene has CDR1 LNHDA and CDR2 SQIVND (reference sequence). The CDR3 loop reads CASRRTSGAYNGQYF. CDR3 nucleotide sequence: TGTGCCAGTAGGCGGACTAGCGGGGCTTACAATGGGCAGTACTTC.

The rearrangement links TRBV20-1 to TRBJ1-1; D is uncertain. CDR3 length: 12 residues. Germline V gene data show CDR1 as DFQATT and CDR2 as SNEGSKA (reference sequence). Deletions cut 6 bases from V and 1 base from J, with 9 bases between. The CDR3 nucleotides read TGCAGTGCCGCCAGATCGAACACTGAAGCTTTCTTT. This translates into CSAARSNTEAFF.

This chain uses TRBV19 with TRBJ2-7; tentatively, D is TRBD2 (5 bases). The CDR3 has 13 residues. V dropped 5 bases and J dropped 9 bases, with 17 bases sitting between them. Germline CDR1 is LNHDA and CDR2 is SQIVND (reference sequence). CDR3 protein: CASSVDSKSGQYF. CDR3 DNA sequence: TGTGCCAGTAGTGTGGACTCGAAGAGCGGGCAGTACTTC.

The CDR3 coding sequence is TGTGCCAGCAGCCAAGATTTCCCGGGGACCGGGACAACTACAGATACGCAGTATTTT. Translation gives CASSQDFPGTGTTTDTQYF. The gene calls are TRBV3-1 and TRBJ2-3, with a weak D call TRBD1 (6 bases). The CDR3 sequence is 19 residues long. Per germline, CDR1 LGHDT and CDR2 YNNKEL (reference sequence). Trimming stripped 0 bases from V and 3 bases from J, with 22 bases between.

Regarding this clonotype: Relative to the germline gene, one junction end is altered; a read error may explain this. J is TRBJ1-6 and V is TRBV5-1; a possible D gene is TRBD1 (5 bases). This CDR3 has 13 residues. In germline, CDR1 is SGHRS, CDR2 YFSETQ. CDR3 amino acids: CASGLGGNSPLHF. The CDR3 region has the DNA TGCGCCAGCGGCTTGGGGGGAAATTCACCCCTCCACTTT.

This chain joins TRBV7-9 and TRBJ1-1; TRBD1 agrees at 8 bases. The CDR3 length is 16 residues. CDR1 SEHNR and CDR2 FQNEAQ come from the germline V gene (reference sequence). V lost 5 bases to trimming and J lost 1 base; unmatched junction nucleotides: 9. The CDR3 region has the DNA TGTGCCAGCAGCCCACCCGGGACAGGTCCGAACACTGAAGCTTTCTTT. Translating gives CASSPPGTGPNTEAFF. Looking up the rest from reference TRBV7-9 and TRBJ1-1 gives the full variable domain: DTGVSQNPRHKITKRGQNVTFRCDPISEHNRLYWYRQTLGQGPEFLTYFQNEAQLEKSRLLSDRFSAERPKGSFSTLEIQRTEQGDSAMYLCASSPPGTGPNTEAFFGQGTRLTVV.

The chain joins TRBV4-2 to TRBJ2-3; 7 bases line up with TRBD2. Germline loops: CDR1 LGHNA, CDR2 YNFKEQ. Trimming removed 1 base from V and 2 bases from J; junction bases left unmatched: 3. The length of the CDR3 is 15 residues. CDR3: CASSQAAGDTDTQYF. CDR3 DNA sequence: TGTGCCAGCAGCCAAGCGGCGGGAGACACAGATACGCAGTATTTT.

The J gene is TRBJ2-3, the V gene TRBV7-8, with TRBD1 as a possible D gene (6 bases). Germline V lookup: CDR1 SGHVS, CDR2 FQNEAQ. The V end was cut by 3 bases, the J end by 6 bases, with 22 bases between. The length of the CDR3 is 17 residues. Here the CDR3 reads CASSLGKGQGTTDTQYF. The CDR3, as DNA: TGTGCCAGCAGCTTGGGGAAGGGGCAGGGGACGACGGATACGCAGTATTTT. Together with reference TRBV7-8 and TRBJ2-3, the CDR3 gives the full variable domain: GAGVSQSPRYKVAKRGQDVALRCDPISGHVSLFWYQQALGQGPEFLTYFQNEAQLDKSGLPSDRFFAERPEGSVSTLKIQRTQQEDSAVYLCASSLGKGQGTTDTQYFGPGTRLTVL.

This clonotype was observed a handful of times. The CDR3 nucleotides are TGTGCCAGCAGTTACTCGGGATATGAGCAGTTCTTC. Protein product: CASSYSGYEQFF. J is TRBJ2-1 and V is TRBV6-2 or TRBV6-3; the D is unclear. Trimming left V 0 bases short and J 8 bases short, with 5 bases between. Germline CDR1 reads MNHEY; CDR2 reads SVGEGT. CDR3 length equals 12 residues.